Presented here are 22 T cell receptor beta chains from one specimen sequenced in a study of blood T cells in healthy people across ages. It was with a sample-barcoded 5' primer and a J-beta primer mix that a second PCR of roughly 7 to 11 cycles was run. Via MiXCR, TCRdb re-called the 5' RACE reads, giving one row per CDR3 protein. The sample lists approximately 800,000 distinct CDR3 sequences; around 25% were seen once. The same specimen was also included in a second study, on T cells of mothers and their children.

Sample: blood. These receptors were taken from a boy aged 5-17 years in good health.

This clonotype has only a few counts. This rearrangement joins TRBV15 to TRBJ2-6; D is unclear. This CDR3 region has 13 residues. The V gene lost 4 bases and the J gene lost 2 bases, with 3 bases spanning the gap. Per germline, CDR1 LNHNV and CDR2 YYDKDF (reference sequence). CDR3 in DNA: TGTGCCACCAGCAACCCTGGGGCCAACGTCCTGACTTTC. Protein: CATSNPGANVLTF.

V gene TRBV5-1 combines with J gene TRBJ2-5; no clear D. The CDR3 spans 15 residues. Between the trimmed V and J ends, which lost 0 bases and 2 bases, there was a span of 11 bases. Per the germline V gene, CDR1 is SGHRS and CDR2 is YFSETQ. The DNA of the CDR3 is TGCGCCAGCAGCTTGGGTTCAAGCTTACAAGAGACCCAGTACTTC. Protein sequence: CASSLGSSLQETQYF.

The V and J genes are TRBV28 and TRBJ2-7; TRBD2 aligns across 10 bases. Germline V gene sequence: CDR1 MDHEN, CDR2 SYDVKM. The CDR3 contains 14 residues. J was trimmed by 6 bases and V by 3 bases; bases with no gene match: 5. The CDR3 DNA follows: TGTGCCAGCAGTTTGTTAGCGGGAGGCGGCGAGCAGTACTTC. It codes for CASSLLAGGGEQYF.

This clonotype has just a few counts. CDR3 residues: CAISEAGTGKKETQYF. Here the CDR3 DNA reads TGTGCCATCAGTGAGGCAGGGACAGGGAAGAAAGAGACCCAGTACTTC. The chain employs TRBV10-3 and TRBJ2-5; 9 bases match TRBD1. Germline V lookup: CDR1 ENHRY, CDR2 SYGVKD. V shed 2 bases and J 3 bases; nucleotides not matched to a gene: 7. This CDR3 is 16 amino acids long.

This chain links TRBV24-1 with TRBJ2-1; TRBD2 matches 8 bases. Germline CDR1 and CDR2: KGHDR and SFDVKD. The V segment lost 8 bases and the J segment 6 bases; nucleotides outside the gene matches: 8. This CDR3 contains 14 residues. The CDR3 DNA is TGTGCCACCACCGAGGGACTAGGAGGCAATGAGCAGTTCTTC. Translation gives CATTEGLGGNEQFF.

This chain connects TRBV7-8 to TRBJ2-1, with D hard to call. Judging by the DNA end, TRBJ2-5 fits better; the J call may be wrong. From germline, CDR1 is SGHVS and CDR2 FQNEAQ. This CDR3 spans 14 amino acids. The CDR3 loop reads CASSLDPLQETQYF. For the CDR3, the DNA is TGTGCCAGCAGCTTAGATCCACTCCAAGAGACCCAGTACTTC.

The chain joins TRBV10-3 to TRBJ2-3, with 8 bases that match TRBD1. Per the germline V gene, CDR1 is ENHRY and CDR2 is SYGVKD. The CDR3 runs to 15 residues. V was pared by 3 bases and J by 0 bases, with 2 bases of the junction left unmatched. CDR3: CAISEGDRSTDTQYF. CDR3 nucleotide sequence: TGTGCCATCAGTGAAGGGGACAGGAGCACAGATACGCAGTATTTT.

The genes are TRBV6-5 and TRBJ1-2, with 8 positions matching TRBD1. Germline values: CDR1 MNHEY, CDR2 SVGAGI. This CDR3 contains 15 residues. J was trimmed by 0 bases and V by 6 bases; bases with no gene match: 6. CDR3 loop: CASSDRGITNYGYTF. The CDR3 nucleotides read TGTGCCAGCAGCGACAGGGGAATTACTAACTATGGCTACACCTTC.

This clonotype appeared a few times. This sequence joins TRBV29-1 and TRBJ1-2; 8 nucleotides agree with TRBD1. V lost 8 bases, J lost 8 bases, and 10 bases stayed unmatched. The germline CDR1 and CDR2 sequences are SQVTM and ANQGSEA. The CDR3 has 12 residues. CDR3 region: CSMDQGALGYTF. In nucleotides, the CDR3 is TGCAGCATGGACCAGGGGGCCCTCGGCTACACCTTC.

This clonotype was found a few times. The rearrangement joins TRBV12-3 or TRBV12-4 to TRBJ1-5; D may be TRBD1 (5 bases). The V end was cut by 3 bases, the J end by 2 bases, with 17 bases between. The CDR3 length is 17 residues. Here the CDR3 DNA reads TGTGCCAGCAGTTTGTACGTGAGCAGGGAGGGCAATCAGCCCCAGCATTTT. The encoded protein is CASSLYVSREGNQPQHF.

This chain connects TRBV19 to TRBJ1-6; the D is unclear. The V gene lost 5 bases and the J gene lost 8 bases, with 7 bases spanning the gap. CDR1 is LNHDA and CDR2 is SQIVND in the germline V gene (reference sequence). The CDR3 spans 12 residues. In DNA, the CDR3 is TGTGCCAGTAGTCCGGGGTATTCACCCCTCCACTTT. This encodes CASSPGYSPLHF.

This clonotype has a handful of counts. This chain joins TRBV12-3 or TRBV12-4 and TRBJ2-5; 9 nucleotides agree with TRBD2. J lost 6 bases, V lost 5 bases, and 19 bases had no gene match. This CDR3 region has 18 residues. Here the CDR3 reads CASSPIPTPGLASQTQYF. CDR3 coding DNA: TGTGCCAGCAGTCCGATCCCAACCCCGGGACTAGCATCCCAGACCCAGTACTTC.

The chain couples TRBV25-1 to TRBJ2-2, with a tentative D call TRBD1 (6 bases). Deletions cut 8 bases from V and 9 bases from J, with 16 bases between. The CDR3 is made up of 13 amino acids. CDR1 and CDR2 (germline): MGHDK, SYGVNS. The CDR3: CASRGTHSRELFF. In DNA, the CDR3 is TGTGCCAGCCGAGGGACACATTCACGGGAGCTGTTTTTT.

A few counts support this clonotype. The chain carries TRBV7-6 and TRBJ2-1; 11 nucleotides align to TRBD2. V was clipped by 4 bases and J by 6 bases; unmatched bases: 5. This CDR3 has 15 residues. Per the germline V gene, CDR1 is SGHVS and CDR2 is FNYEAQ. The DNA of the CDR3 is TGTGCCAGCAGCTCGCTAGCGGGGGGCTTCAATGAGCAGTTCTTC. The encoded protein is CASSSLAGGFNEQFF.

In its sample, this clonotype was seen a few times. This rearrangement joins TRBV5-1 to TRBJ2-3; D is ambiguous. The germline V and J ends were trimmed by 4 bases and 2 bases, with 8 bases remaining between them. The CDR3 runs 13 residues. Germline loops: CDR1 SGHRS, CDR2 YFSETQ. CDR3 sequence: CASSTTTTDTQYF. The CDR3 nucleotides are TGCGCCAGCAGCACGACCACCACAGATACGCAGTATTTT.

In this sample, this clonotype turned up a few times. The chain has TRBV12-3 or TRBV12-4 and TRBJ2-7; possible D gene TRBD1, 5 bases. The V gene lost 4 bases and the J gene lost 3 bases, with 13 bases spanning the gap. The CDR3 runs to 14 residues. CDR3 in DNA: TGTGCCAGCAGTTCCCTCTGGGGCGACTACGAGCAGTACTTC. Translating it yields CASSSLWGDYEQYF.

The chain carries TRBV15 and TRBJ2-5, with 12 bases identical to TRBD2. With the DNA end fitting TRBJ2-1 better, the J assignment may be wrong. Germline V gene lookup returns CDR1 LNHNV and CDR2 YYDKDF (reference sequence). The CDR3 runs 14 residues. CDR3 coding DNA: TGTGCCACCAGCACTAGCGGGAGGGCCGGGGAGCAGTTCTTC. This codes for CATSTSGRAGEQFF.

The rearrangement joins TRBV12-3 or TRBV12-4 to TRBJ1-2; D might be TRBD1 (5 bases). Trimming shortened V by 4 bases and J by 1 base, and 10 bases separated the two germline ends. The CDR3 loop spans 14 amino acids. This chain's CDR3 is CASSYEGDNYGYTF. CDR3 in DNA: TGTGCCAGCAGTTACGAAGGGGATAACTATGGCTACACCTTC.

The CDR3: CASSVGGATDTQYF. The CDR3 DNA reads as TGCGCCAGCAGCGTCGGGGGCGCAACAGATACGCAGTATTTT. The chain recombines TRBV5-1 with TRBJ2-3, with D possibly called TRBD1 or TRBD2 (6 bases each). V was pared by 4 bases and J by 3 bases, with 12 bases between. Germline values: CDR1 SGHRS, CDR2 YFSETQ. The CDR3 has 14 amino acids.

The rearrangement uses TRBV10-3 and TRBJ2-5; D may correspond to TRBD1 or TRBD2 (7 bases each). Gene TRBJ2-1 matches the end of the DNA better, so the J call may be wrong. The CDR3 is made up of 13 amino acids. CDR1 is ENHRY, CDR2 SYGVKD, per germline. CDR3 DNA sequence: TGTGCCATCAGCTACCAGGGGGGGTCTGAGCAGTTCTTC. It is translated as CAISYQGGSEQFF.

V is TRBV18 and J is TRBJ1-4; 8 bases align to TRBD1. This CDR3 contains 16 residues. Germline CDR1 is KGHSH and CDR2 is LQKENI. Germline trimming cut 2 bases from V and 4 bases from J; bases unmatched to any gene: 6. The CDR3 sequence: CASSPSRTGYNEKLFF. The CDR3 bases are TGTGCCAGCTCACCATCCAGGACAGGGTATAATGAAAAACTGTTTTTT.

This chain connects TRBV20-1 to TRBJ1-4; D is perhaps TRBD1 (6 bases). Germline assignment: CDR1 DFQATT and CDR2 SNEGSKA (reference sequence). The CDR3 totals 16 residues. Deletions cut 3 bases from V and 7 bases from J, with 21 bases between. The CDR3 DNA reads as TGCAGTGCTAGCAGCGGGTGGACAGTGGGGCGTGAAAAACTGTTTTTT. It specifies CSASSGWTVGREKLFF.